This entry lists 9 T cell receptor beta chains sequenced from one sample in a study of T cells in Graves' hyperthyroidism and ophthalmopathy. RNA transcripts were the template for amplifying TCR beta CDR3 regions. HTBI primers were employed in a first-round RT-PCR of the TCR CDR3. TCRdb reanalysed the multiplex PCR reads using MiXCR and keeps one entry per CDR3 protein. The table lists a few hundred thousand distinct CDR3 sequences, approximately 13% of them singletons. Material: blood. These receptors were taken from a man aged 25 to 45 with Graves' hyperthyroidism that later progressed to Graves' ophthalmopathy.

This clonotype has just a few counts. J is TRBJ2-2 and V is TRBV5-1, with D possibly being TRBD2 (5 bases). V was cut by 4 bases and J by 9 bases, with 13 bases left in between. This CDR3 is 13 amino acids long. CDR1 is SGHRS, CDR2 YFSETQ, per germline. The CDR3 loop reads CASSGSVTRELFF. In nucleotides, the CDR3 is TGCGCCAGCAGCGGCAGCGTGACTAGGGAGCTGTTTTTT.

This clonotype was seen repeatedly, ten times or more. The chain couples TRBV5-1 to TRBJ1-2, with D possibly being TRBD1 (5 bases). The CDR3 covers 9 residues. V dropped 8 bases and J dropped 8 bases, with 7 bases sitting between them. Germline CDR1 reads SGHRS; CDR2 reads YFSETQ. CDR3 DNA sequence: TGCGCCAGGGACAAGGGCTACACCTTC. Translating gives CARDKGYTF.

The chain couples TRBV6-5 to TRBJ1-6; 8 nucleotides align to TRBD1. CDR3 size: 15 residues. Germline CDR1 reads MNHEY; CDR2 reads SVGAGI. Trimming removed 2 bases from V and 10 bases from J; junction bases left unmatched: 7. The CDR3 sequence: CASSYMGPGGSPLHF. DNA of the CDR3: TGTGCCAGCAGTTACATGGGGCCAGGGGGCTCACCCCTCCACTTT.

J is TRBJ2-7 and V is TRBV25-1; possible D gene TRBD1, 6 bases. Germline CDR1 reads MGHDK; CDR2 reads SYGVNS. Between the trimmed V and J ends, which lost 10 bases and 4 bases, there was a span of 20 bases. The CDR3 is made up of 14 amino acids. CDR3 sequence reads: CATSARGNRYEQYF. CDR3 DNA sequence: TGTGCCACAAGTGCGAGGGGGAATAGATACGAGCAGTACTTC.

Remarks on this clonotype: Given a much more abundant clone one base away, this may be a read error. CDR3 loop: CASSQEGTSGALHNEQFF. The DNA of the CDR3 is TGTGCCAGCAGCCAAGAGGGGACTAGCGGGGCCCTTCACAATGAGCAGTTCTTC. J is TRBJ2-1 and V is TRBV14, with 13 positions matching TRBD2. The V and J ends lost 0 bases and 5 bases, in that order; junction bases with no gene match: 7. The CDR3 covers 18 residues. Per the germline V gene, CDR1 is SGHDN and CDR2 is FVKESK.

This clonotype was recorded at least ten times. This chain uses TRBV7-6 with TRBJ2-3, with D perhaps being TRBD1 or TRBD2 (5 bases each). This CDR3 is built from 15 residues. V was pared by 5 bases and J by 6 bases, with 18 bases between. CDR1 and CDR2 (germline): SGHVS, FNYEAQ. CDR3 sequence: CASSPGTGSSDTQYF. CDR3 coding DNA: TGTGCCAGCAGCCCAGGGACCGGATCTTCGGATACGCAGTATTTT.

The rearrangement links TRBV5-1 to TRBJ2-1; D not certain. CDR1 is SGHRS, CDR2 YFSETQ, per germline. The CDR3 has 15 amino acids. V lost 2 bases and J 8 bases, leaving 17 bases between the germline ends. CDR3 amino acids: CASSLDADGLDEQFF. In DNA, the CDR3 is TGCGCCAGCAGCTTAGACGCAGACGGCCTCGATGAGCAGTTCTTC.

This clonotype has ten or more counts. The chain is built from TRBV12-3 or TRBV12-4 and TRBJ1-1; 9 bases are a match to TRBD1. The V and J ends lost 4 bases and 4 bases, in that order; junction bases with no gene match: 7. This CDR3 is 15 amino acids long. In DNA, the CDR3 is TGTGCCAGCAGTTCTACCGGGACAGGGTCCACTGAAGCTTTCTTT. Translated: CASSSTGTGSTEAFF.

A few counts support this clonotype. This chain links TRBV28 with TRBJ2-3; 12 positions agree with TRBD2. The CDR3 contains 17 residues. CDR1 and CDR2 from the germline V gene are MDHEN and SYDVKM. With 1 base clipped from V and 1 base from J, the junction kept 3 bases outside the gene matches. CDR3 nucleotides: TGTGCCAGCAGTTTATTCGCTAGCGGGGGGGGCACAGATACGCAGTATTTT. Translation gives CASSLFASGGGTDTQYF.